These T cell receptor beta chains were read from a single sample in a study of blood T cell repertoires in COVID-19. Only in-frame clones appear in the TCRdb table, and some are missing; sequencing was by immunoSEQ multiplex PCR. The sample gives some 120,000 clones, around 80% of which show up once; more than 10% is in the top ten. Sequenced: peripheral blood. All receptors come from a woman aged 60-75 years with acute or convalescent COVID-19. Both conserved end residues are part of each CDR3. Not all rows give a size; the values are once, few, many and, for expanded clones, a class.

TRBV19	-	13	CATTDDSNSPLHF
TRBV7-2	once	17	CASSPKNPRTSLETQYF
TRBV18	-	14	CASSPGASNYGYTF
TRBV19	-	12	CASRSQGETQYF
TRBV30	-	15	CAWSGGLGVGTEAFF
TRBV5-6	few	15	CASTPGDRGAYGYTF
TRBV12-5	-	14	CASGLGQFNQPQHF
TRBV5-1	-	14	CASSPGQGWNEQFF
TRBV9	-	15	CASSPTGAYYNEQFF
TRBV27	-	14	CASSLAAVNQPQHF
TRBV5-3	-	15	CARSLLGDRGTEAFF
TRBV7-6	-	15	CASSLDQGPNSPLHF
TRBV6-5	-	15	CASRGAADYNSPLHF
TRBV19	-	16	CASSIVAPGGPDGYTF
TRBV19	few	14	CASRGQGYNQPQHF
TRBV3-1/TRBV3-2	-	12	CASSQHNQPQHF
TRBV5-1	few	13	CASSGHMNTEAFF
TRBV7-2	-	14	CASSLSHMNTEAFF
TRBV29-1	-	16	CSVEGVAGGPPGELFF
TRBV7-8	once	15	CASSLRQGGNSPLHF
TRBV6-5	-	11	CASTGGGGYTF
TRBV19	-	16	CASNRQAGGSTDTQYF
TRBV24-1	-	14	CATSGPQGTGELFF
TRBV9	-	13	CASSVVRGPEAFF
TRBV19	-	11	CASSTYLGYTF
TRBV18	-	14	CASSYGTGATEAFF
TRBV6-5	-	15	CASRMTGSGNQPQHF
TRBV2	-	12	CARSAGGEKLFF
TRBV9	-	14	CASSPDSTSREQFF
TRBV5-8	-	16	CASSLEMGLAGGEQYF
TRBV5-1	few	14	CASSAYVTGDGYTF
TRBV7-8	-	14	CASSFVSYQETQYF
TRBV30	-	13	CAWSHRFTGELFF
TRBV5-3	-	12	CARSITGDGYTF
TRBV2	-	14	CASSGRAGATGYTF
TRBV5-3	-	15	CARSPATGGTETQYF
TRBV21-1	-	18	CASSKKDGTPATNEKLFF
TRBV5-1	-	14	CASSADRVYYGYTF
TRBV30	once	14	CAGSGLRGNYGYTF
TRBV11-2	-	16	CASSLGQGGRNEKLFF
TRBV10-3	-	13	CAISESAEQPQHF
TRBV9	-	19	CASSVRSRGLAGGVDTQYF
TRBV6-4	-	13	CASSARAHTEAFF
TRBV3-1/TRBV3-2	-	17	CASSQENPGLVYNEQFF
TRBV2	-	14	CASRDTGVGNTIYF
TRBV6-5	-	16	CASSYSGLAGTDTQYF
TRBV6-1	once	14	CASSEMDRTGGYTF
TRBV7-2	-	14	CASSFYRSSTEAFF